Presented here are 5 T cell receptor beta chains from one specimen sequenced in a study of blood T cell repertoires in COVID-19. TCRdb's table, derived via immunoSEQ multiplex PCR, lists solely in-frame clones and lacks some. The sample records about 160,000 clones, around 90% being singletons. The material sequenced was peripheral blood. Every receptor here comes from a man in his late teens or twenties with acute or convalescent COVID-19.

The rearrangement joins TRBV27 to TRBJ1-3; D is uncertain. With 8 bases removed from V and 1 base from J, the gap between germline ends came to 12 bases. This CDR3 has 14 amino acids. CDR1 MNHEY and CDR2 SMNVEV come from the germline V gene (reference sequence). In DNA, the CDR3 is TGTGCCAGCGGTCCGAGGGTATCTGGAAACACCATATATTTT. It encodes CASGPRVSGNTIYF.

Comments on this clone: The same CDR3 also results from other DNA sequences found in this sample. V gene TRBV5-6 combines with J gene TRBJ1-6; no definite D call. This CDR3 is built from 15 residues. V lost 4 bases to trimming and J lost 0 bases, with 8 bases between them. Germline V gene sequence: CDR1 SGHDT, CDR2 YYEEEE. The chain's CDR3 is CASSPPGSYNSPLHF. CDR3 in DNA: TGTGCCAGCAGCCCTCCGGGCTCCTATAATTCACCCCTCCACTTT.

The chain is built from TRBV24-1 and TRBJ2-2; no reliable D call. Germline CDR1 reads KGHDR; CDR2 reads SFDVKD. V was pared by 0 bases and J by 5 bases, with 6 bases between. This CDR3 has 14 residues. The CDR3 DNA reads TGTGCCACCAGTGATTTGCCCGTTACCGGGGAGCTGTTTTTT. Amino acid sequence: CATSDLPVTGELFF.

J is TRBJ2-2 and V is TRBV3-1 (or the pseudogene TRBV3-2), with D possibly TRBD1 on 6 matching bases. The V gene's germline CDR1 is LGHDT and CDR2 YNNKEL (reference sequence). The CDR3 is 14 amino acids. Between the trimmed V and J ends, which lost 2 bases and 8 bases, there was a span of 12 bases. CDR3 residues: CASSQFQGSGELFF. For the CDR3, the DNA is TGTGCCAGCAGCCAATTTCAGGGGAGTGGGGAGCTGTTTTTT.

This clone has a single count. The CDR3 sequence: CATSRVDRLNTEAFF. For the CDR3, the DNA is TGTGCCACCAGCAGAGTTGACAGGTTGAACACTGAAGCTTTCTTT. V usage is TRBV15 and J usage is TRBJ1-1; possible D gene TRBD1, 6 bases. CDR1 and CDR2 from the germline V gene are LNHNV and YYDKDF (reference sequence). V was trimmed by 1 base and J by 0 bases, leaving 9 bases between them. This CDR3 is built from 15 residues.